Listed here is a single TCR beta chain. The data originate from a study of follicular helper T cells after annual influenza vaccination. CDR1 and CDR2 (germline): SEHNR, FQNEAQ (reference sequence). The CDR3 extends over 12 amino acids. Trimming shortened V by 5 bases and J by 3 bases, and 8 bases separated the two germline ends. Clones were read by immunoSEQ multiplex PCR, and TCRdb kept only the in-frame ones, dropping some. Of about 7,300 clones listed, roughly 83% are singletons. Time point: 2015-2016 season, 7 days after influenza vaccination. The TCR sequence derives from an adult who received the influenza vaccine. The specimen was CXCR5+ CD38- circulating T follicular helper cells from blood, collected 7 days after influenza vaccination. Subset defined: circulating Tfh, non-naive CD4+CXCR5+PD-1+ (ICOS+CD38+ or ICOS-CD38-). V is TRBV7-9 and J is TRBJ2-7; no clear D. CDR3: CASSQLNYEQYF. CDR3 coding DNA: TGTGCCAGCAGCCAACTGAACTACGAGCAGTACTTC. Complete variable domain (other parts from reference TRBV7-9 and TRBJ2-7): DTGVSQNPRHKITKRGQNVTFRCDPISEHNRLYWYRQTLGQGPEFLTYFQNEAQLEKSRLLSDRFSAERPKGSFSTLEIQRTEQGDSAMYLCASSQLNYEQYFGPGTRLTVT.